These 19 T cell receptor beta chains came from one sample sequenced in a study of regulatory T cells. Whole-study results and caveats: In CD3G-deficient patients, conventional CD4+ T cells were enriched for hydrophobic CDR3 residues at positions 6 and 7.

Amplification used 52 TRBV primers and 13 TRBJ primers. Clones were read by immunoSEQ multiplex PCR, and TCRdb kept only the in-frame ones, dropping some. The sample holds roughly 23,000 clones; more than 70% are singletons and the top ten take about 1.3%. No antigen has been assigned to these receptors. Source material: conventional CD4+ T cells sorted from blood. These receptors were obtained from a child between 10 and 17 years old with CD3G deficiency.

The chain recombines TRBV7-9 with TRBJ2-1, with 8 bases aligning to TRBD1. The germline gives CDR1 SEHNR, CDR2 FQNEAQ (reference sequence). V lost 1 base and J lost 6; bases outside the gene matches: 5. The CDR3 consists of 15 residues. CDR3 loop: CASSLGGTGANEQFF. CDR3 sequence (DNA): TGTGCCAGCAGCTTAGGTGGGACAGGAGCCAATGAGCAGTTCTTC.

This chain links TRBV7-2 with TRBJ2-1; 8 bases map to TRBD2. V shed 5 bases and J 7 bases; nucleotides not matched to a gene: 10. Germline CDR1 SGHTA, CDR2 FQGNSA. The CDR3 loop spans 15 amino acids. The CDR3 is CASSPRAGVGNEQFF. For the CDR3, the DNA is TGTGCCAGCAGCCCGCGAGCGGGAGTGGGTAATGAGCAGTTCTTC.

The chain recombines TRBV11-2 with TRBJ1-6; 8 nucleotides agree with TRBD1. The CDR3 is 16 residues long. From germline, CDR1 is SGHAT and CDR2 FQNNGV. V was pared by 0 bases and J by 7 bases, with 5 bases of the junction left unmatched. CDR3 in DNA: TGTGCCAGCAGCTTAGATATAAGACAGGGGAATTCACCCCTCCACTTT. Translated: CASSLDIRQGNSPLHF.

V gene TRBV6-1 combines with J gene TRBJ2-2, with 11 bases matching TRBD2. The CDR3 runs to 14 residues. The trim removed 8 bases at V and 8 bases at J, leaving 7 bases unmatched. From germline, CDR1 is MNHNS and CDR2 SASEGT. CDR3 DNA: TGTGCCAGCGGTGGGACTAGCGGTGGGGGGGAGCTGTTTTTT. Translating gives CASGGTSGGGELFF.

The chain recombines TRBV19 with TRBJ2-4; D is uncertain. Germline V gene sequence: CDR1 LNHDA, CDR2 SQIVND (reference sequence). V was clipped by 5 bases and J by 3 bases, with 14 bases between them. The CDR3 is 15 residues long. CDR3 in amino acids: CASSLSSRGKNIQYF. In DNA form, the CDR3 reads TGTGCCAGTAGTCTTAGCAGCAGAGGCAAAAACATTCAGTACTTC.

V is TRBV5-1 and J is TRBJ2-3; TRBD2 agrees at 13 bases. The CDR3 has 15 amino acids. From germline, CDR1 is SGHRS and CDR2 YFSETQ. The V gene end was trimmed by 3 bases and the J gene end by 4 bases; junction bases not matched to a gene: 2. CDR3 DNA: TGCGCCAGCAGCTCGGGACTAGCGGGACCAGATACGCAGTATTTT. It yields the protein CASSSGLAGPDTQYF.

The chain uses TRBV11-2 and TRBJ2-5; 8 bases map to TRBD2. The CDR3 is 15 residues long. V trimming: 1 base; J trimming: 2 bases; junction bases outside the gene matches: 3. Germline assignment: CDR1 SGHAT and CDR2 FQNNGV. CDR3 DNA: TGTGCCAGCAGCTTAGGGCGGGGGGCACAAGAGACCCAGTACTTC. It is translated as CASSLGRGAQETQYF.

V is TRBV6-1 and J is TRBJ2-4, with a possible D match to TRBD2 (7 bases). Germline V lookup: CDR1 MNHNS, CDR2 SASEGT. The germline V and J ends were trimmed by 7 bases and 2 bases, with 15 bases remaining between them. The CDR3 covers 15 residues. The CDR3 sequence is CASTRGGGSKNIQYF. The CDR3 DNA follows: TGTGCCAGCACAAGGGGAGGGGGGTCCAAAAACATTCAGTACTTC.

The chain combines TRBV28 with TRBJ1-4, with no clear D. The germline gives CDR1 MDHEN, CDR2 SYDVKM. The CDR3 loop spans 14 amino acids. V was cut by 6 bases and J by 10 bases, with 18 bases left in between. CDR3 residues: CASSGFVRQRKLFF. The CDR3, as DNA: TGTGCCAGCAGCGGTTTCGTTCGTCAGAGAAAACTGTTTTTT. Variable domain in full (rest from reference TRBV28 and TRBJ1-4): DVKVTQSSRYLVKRTGEKVFLECVQDMDHENMFWYRQDPGLGLRLIYFSYDVKMKEKGDIPEGYSVSREKKERFSLILESASTNQTSMYLCASSGFVRQRKLFFGSGTQLSVL.

The chain employs TRBV7-2 and TRBJ2-5; TRBD1 matches at 11 bases. The CDR3 extends over 15 amino acids. Trimming took 3 bases from V and 5 from J; bases not matched to a gene: 5. Germline CDR1 reads SGHTA; CDR2 reads FQGNSA. The chain's CDR3 is CASSLGDRGTETQYF. In DNA, the CDR3 is TGTGCCAGCAGCTTGGGGGACAGGGGGACGGAGACCCAGTACTTC.

The chain couples TRBV30 to TRBJ2-7; D perhaps matches TRBD2 (5 bases). This CDR3 has 13 amino acids. Trimming pared 2 bases from V and 3 bases from J, leaving 11 bases between. The V gene's germline CDR1 is GTSNPN and CDR2 SVGIG (reference sequence). CDR3 sequence reads: CAWSKGANYEQYF. Here the CDR3 DNA reads TGTGCCTGGAGTAAGGGAGCGAACTACGAGCAGTACTTC.

This clone has just one count. The V call is TRBV6-1, the J call TRBJ1-3; no firm D call. Germline V lookup: CDR1 MNHNS, CDR2 SASEGT. V dropped 3 bases and J dropped 3 bases, with 9 bases sitting between them. CDR3 length equals 14 residues. CDR3 protein: CASSDRARGNTIYF. CDR3 DNA sequence: TGTGCCAGCAGTGATAGGGCGCGTGGAAACACCATATATTTT.

Here the CDR3 DNA reads TGTGCCAGCGGAGCGGGATCCCTGAACATTCAGTACTTC. Protein sequence: CASGAGSLNIQYF. V and J are TRBV6-1 and TRBJ2-4; 7 nucleotides agree with TRBD2. The CDR3 extends over 13 amino acids. Germline CDR1 MNHNS, CDR2 SASEGT. Trimming took 8 bases from V and 7 from J; bases not matched to a gene: 8.

The chain couples TRBV5-5 to TRBJ2-3; D gene ambiguous. The ends were cut back, 1 base at V and 0 bases at J, with 6 bases in the middle. The CDR3 spans 14 residues. Germline V gene sequence: CDR1 SGHKS, CDR2 YYEKEE (reference sequence). This chain's CDR3 is CASSLKTSTDTQYF. CDR3 in DNA: TGTGCCAGCAGCTTGAAGACTAGCACAGATACGCAGTATTTT.

Only a few counts were recorded for this clone. The chain links TRBV6-1 to TRBJ2-7; 7 positions match TRBD1. This CDR3 region has 14 residues. V dropped 7 bases and J dropped 0; count of bases not matched to a gene: 6. CDR1 and CDR2 from the germline V gene are MNHNS and SASEGT. CDR3 coding DNA: TGTGCCAGCACCCTGACAGGGAACTCCTACGAGCAGTACTTC. Translation gives CASTLTGNSYEQYF.

With respect to this clone: One end of the junction varies from germline; a read error may be responsible. This rearrangement joins TRBV6-6 to TRBJ2-7; TRBD1 agrees at 7 bases. The CDR3 spans 13 residues. The germline CDR1 and CDR2 sequences are MNHNY and SVGAGI (reference sequence). CDR3 DNA sequence: TGTGCCAGCAGCCTGACAAAGGGGGCATCATTAGCCTTC. Its protein is CASSLTKGASLAF.

V gene TRBV18 combines with J gene TRBJ2-1; the match to TRBD2 covers 13 bases. The CDR3 has 16 residues. The junction had 6 bases not matched to a gene; V was cut back by 3 bases and J by 7 bases. CDR1 and CDR2 from the germline V gene are KGHSH and LQKENI. The CDR3: CASSPGLAGARNEQFF. The CDR3 DNA is TGTGCCAGCTCACCCGGACTAGCGGGAGCTAGGAATGAGCAGTTCTTC.

The chain uses TRBV7-6 and TRBJ2-7; tentatively, D is TRBD1 or TRBD2 (5 bases each). The CDR3 loop spans 18 amino acids. Germline CDR1 and CDR2: SGHVS and FNYEAQ. The germline V and J ends were trimmed by 1 base and 2 bases, with 21 bases remaining between them. The CDR3 region is CASSLGPGAFIAAYEQYF. The CDR3, as DNA: TGTGCCAGCAGCTTAGGACCCGGGGCCTTCATCGCCGCCTACGAGCAGTACTTC.

CDR3 nucleotide sequence: TGTGCCAGCGCCCCCAGGCCGGGAGGGACCGAGCAGTACTTC. Protein: CASAPRPGGTEQYF. This chain links TRBV6-1 with TRBJ2-7; 8 nucleotides agree with TRBD2. V shed 8 bases and J 6 bases; nucleotides not matched to a gene: 12. Germline lookup yields CDR1 MNHNS and CDR2 SASEGT. The CDR3 extends over 14 amino acids.